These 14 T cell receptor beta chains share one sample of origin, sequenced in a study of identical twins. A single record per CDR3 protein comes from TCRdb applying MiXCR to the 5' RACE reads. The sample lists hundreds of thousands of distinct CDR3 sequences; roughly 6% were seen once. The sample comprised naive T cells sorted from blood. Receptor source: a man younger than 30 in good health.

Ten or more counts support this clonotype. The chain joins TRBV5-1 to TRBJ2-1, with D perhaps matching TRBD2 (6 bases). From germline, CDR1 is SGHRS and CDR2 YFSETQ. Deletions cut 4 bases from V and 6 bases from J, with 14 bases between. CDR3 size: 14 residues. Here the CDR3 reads CASSPPPGANEQFF. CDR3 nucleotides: TGCGCCAGCAGCCCCCCTCCGGGAGCCAATGAGCAGTTCTTC.

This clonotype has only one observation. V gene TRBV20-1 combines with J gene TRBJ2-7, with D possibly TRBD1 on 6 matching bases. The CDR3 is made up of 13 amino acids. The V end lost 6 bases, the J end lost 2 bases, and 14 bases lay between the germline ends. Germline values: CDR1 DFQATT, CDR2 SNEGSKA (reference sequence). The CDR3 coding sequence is TGCAGTGCAGAGGACCAGGGGACCTACGAGCAGTACTTC. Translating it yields CSAEDQGTYEQYF.

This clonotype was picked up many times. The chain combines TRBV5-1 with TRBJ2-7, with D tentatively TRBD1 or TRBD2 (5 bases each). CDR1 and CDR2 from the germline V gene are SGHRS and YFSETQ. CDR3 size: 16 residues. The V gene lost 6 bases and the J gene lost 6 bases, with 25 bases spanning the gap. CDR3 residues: CASTRAYGTPKTEQYF. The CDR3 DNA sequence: TGCGCCAGCACCAGAGCTTACGGGACGCCAAAGACCGAGCAGTACTTC.

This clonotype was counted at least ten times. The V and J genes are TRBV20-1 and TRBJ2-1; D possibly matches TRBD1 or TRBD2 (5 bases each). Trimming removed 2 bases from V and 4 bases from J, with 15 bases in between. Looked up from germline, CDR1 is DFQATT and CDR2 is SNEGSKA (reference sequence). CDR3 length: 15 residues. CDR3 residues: CSARSGQSQYNEQFF. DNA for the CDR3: TGCAGTGCTAGATCGGGGCAGAGTCAGTACAATGAGCAGTTCTTC.

CDR3 nucleotide sequence: TGTGCCAGCAGCCAAGATGTAGGCCAGAAGCTGTTTTTT. Amino acid sequence: CASSQDVGQKLFF. The rearrangement links TRBV4-2 to TRBJ2-2; D not certain. CDR1 is LGHNA, CDR2 YNFKEQ, per germline. V lost 0 bases and J lost 12, with 11 bases in between. This CDR3 has 13 residues.

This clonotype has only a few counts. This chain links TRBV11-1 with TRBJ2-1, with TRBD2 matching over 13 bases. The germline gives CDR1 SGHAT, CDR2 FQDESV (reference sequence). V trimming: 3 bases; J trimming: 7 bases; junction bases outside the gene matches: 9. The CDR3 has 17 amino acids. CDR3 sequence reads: CASSFLGTSGIGNEQFF. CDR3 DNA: TGTGCCAGCAGCTTCCTCGGGACTAGCGGGATCGGGAATGAGCAGTTCTTC.

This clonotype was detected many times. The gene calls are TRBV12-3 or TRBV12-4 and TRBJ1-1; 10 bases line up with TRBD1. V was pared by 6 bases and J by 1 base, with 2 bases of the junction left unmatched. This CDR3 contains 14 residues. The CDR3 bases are TGTGCCAGCAGCTGGGACAGGGGGAACACTGAAGCTTTCTTT. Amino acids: CASSWDRGNTEAFF.

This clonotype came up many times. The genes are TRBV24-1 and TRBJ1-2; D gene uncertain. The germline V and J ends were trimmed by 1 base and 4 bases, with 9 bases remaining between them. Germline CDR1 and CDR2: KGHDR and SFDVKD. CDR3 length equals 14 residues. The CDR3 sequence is CATSDFRQSYGYTF. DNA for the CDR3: TGTGCCACCAGTGATTTCCGGCAGAGCTATGGCTACACCTTC.

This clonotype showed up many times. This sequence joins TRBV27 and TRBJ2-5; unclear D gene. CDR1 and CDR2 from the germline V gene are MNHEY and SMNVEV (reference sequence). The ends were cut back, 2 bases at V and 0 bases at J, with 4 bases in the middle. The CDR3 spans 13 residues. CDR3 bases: TGTGCCAGCAGTTTACCGGACCAAGAGACCCAGTACTTC. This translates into CASSLPDQETQYF.

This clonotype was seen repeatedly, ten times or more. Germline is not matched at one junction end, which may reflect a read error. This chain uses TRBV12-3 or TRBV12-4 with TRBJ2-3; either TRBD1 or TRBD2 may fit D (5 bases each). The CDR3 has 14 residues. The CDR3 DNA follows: TGTGCCAGCATCCCGGGGACCGTAGTGGCCCCCTTGGATTTT. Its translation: CASIPGTVVAPLDF.

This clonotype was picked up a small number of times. CDR3 DNA sequence: TGTGCCAGCAGCCCCCCAGCGGGAGGGGCTGAGCAGTTCTTC. Protein: CASSPPAGGAEQFF. This chain links TRBV12-3 or TRBV12-4 with TRBJ2-1; TRBD2 aligns across 10 bases. The V and J ends lost 6 bases and 9 bases, in that order; junction bases with no gene match: 8. CDR3 size: 14 residues.

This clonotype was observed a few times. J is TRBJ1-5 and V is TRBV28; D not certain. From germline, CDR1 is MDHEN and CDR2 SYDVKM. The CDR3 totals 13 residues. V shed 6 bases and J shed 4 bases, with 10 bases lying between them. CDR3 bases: TGTGCCAGCAGGATCCCTGGGAATCAGCCCCAGCATTTT. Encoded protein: CASRIPGNQPQHF. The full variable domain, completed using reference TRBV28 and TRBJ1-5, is DVKVTQSSRYLVKRTGEKVFLECVQDMDHENMFWYRQDPGLGLRLIYFSYDVKMKEKGDIPEGYSVSREKKERFSLILESASTNQTSMYLCASRIPGNQPQHFGDGTRLSIL.

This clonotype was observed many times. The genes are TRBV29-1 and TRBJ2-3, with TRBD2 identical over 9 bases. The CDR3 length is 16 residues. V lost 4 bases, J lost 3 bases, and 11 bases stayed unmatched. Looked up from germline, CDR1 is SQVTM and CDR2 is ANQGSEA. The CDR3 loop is CSVALAGFGLTDTQYF. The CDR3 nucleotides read TGCAGCGTTGCGCTAGCGGGGTTCGGTTTGACAGATACGCAGTATTTT.

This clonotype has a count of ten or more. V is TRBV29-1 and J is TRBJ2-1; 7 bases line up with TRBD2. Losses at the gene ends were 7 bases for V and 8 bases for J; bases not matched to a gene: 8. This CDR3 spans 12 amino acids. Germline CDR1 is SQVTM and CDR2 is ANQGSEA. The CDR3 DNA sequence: TGCAGCGGGACTAGTGTTCTGGATGAGCAGTTCTTC. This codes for CSGTSVLDEQFF.